This is a list of T cell receptor beta chains from one sample in a study of T cell responses to AZD1222 COVID-19 vaccine. Sequenced by immunoSEQ multiplex PCR; TCRdb stores in-frame clones only, minus some. The sample yields some 130,000 clones, 90% to 95% seen once. The source material was peripheral blood, sampled on day 0 of AZD1222 vaccination. Receptors originate from an adult in good health. Each CDR3 is given with its conserved first and last residue. A D gene is named only where the DNA matches it firmly. Part of the rows lack a size; the others show once, few, many or a class for expanded clones.

j_call | clone_size | v_call | d_call | cdr3_aa | cdr3_nt
TRBJ2-5 | . | TRBV3-1/TRBV3-2 | . | CASSQQRQQETQYF | TGTGCCAGCAGCCAACAACGGCAACAAGAGACCCAGTACTTC
TRBJ1-2 | . | TRBV13 | . | CASSLGAGVNYGYTF | TGTGCCAGCAGCTTAGGTGCAGGGGTAAACTATGGCTACACCTTC
TRBJ1-4 | . | TRBV5-1 | . | CASSTGGGNEKLFF | TGCGCCAGCAGCACCGGAGGGGGGAATGAAAAACTGTTTTTT
TRBJ1-2 | . | TRBV21-1 | . | CASSKALGGEGYTF | TGTGCCAGCAGCAAAGCGCTTGGGGGAGAAGGCTACACCTTC
TRBJ1-6 | . | TRBV6-2/TRBV6-3 | . | CASSYGAGSGSPLHF | TGTGCCAGCAGTTACGGCGCAGGTAGCGGTTCACCCCTCCACTTT
TRBJ1-5 | . | TRBV3-1/TRBV3-2 | . | CASSQDSASNQPQHF | TGTGCCAGCAGCCAAGATTCGGCTAGCAATCAGCCCCAGCATTTT
TRBJ1-2 | . | TRBV29-1 | . | CSVAPKGYGYTF | TGCAGCGTTGCCCCAAAGGGCTATGGCTACACCTTC
TRBJ1-3 | . | TRBV7-6 | TRBD1 | CASSSLGQARNTIYF | TGTGCCAGCAGCTCCCTCGGACAGGCCAGAAACACCATATATTTT
TRBJ1-2 | . | TRBV29-1 | TRBD1 | CSVAGTGYGYTF | TGCAGCGTGGCCGGGACAGGGTATGGCTACACCTTC
TRBJ1-6 | . | TRBV18 | TRBD1 | CASSLPRTGNSPLHF | TGTGCCAGCTCACTCCCGAGGACAGGAAATTCACCCCTCCACTTT
TRBJ2-3 | . | TRBV19 | TRBD2 | CASSIKLAEDTQYF | TGTGCCAGTAGTATCAAACTAGCGGAAGATACGCAGTATTTT
TRBJ1-2 | . | TRBV9 | . | CASSVSPGGGYTF | TGTGCCAGCAGCGTTTCCCCGGGGGGTGGCTACACCTTC
TRBJ2-5 | . | TRBV9 | . | CASSAAGQGVKTQYF | TGTGCCAGCAGCGCCGCGGGGCAGGGGGTCAAGACCCAGTACTTC
TRBJ1-6 | . | TRBV30 | TRBD1 | CAWSSWQGARSYNSPLHF | TGTGCCTGGAGTAGTTGGCAGGGGGCGAGATCCTATAATTCACCCCTCCACTTT
TRBJ2-3 | . | TRBV7-9 | . | CASSLVGGQSTDTQYF | TGTGCCAGCAGCTTAGTCGGGGGGCAAAGCACAGATACGCAGTATTTT
TRBJ1-2 | . | TRBV12-3/TRBV12-4 | . | CASSSDSYGYTF | TGTGCCAGCAGTTCGGACAGTTATGGCTACACCTTC
TRBJ2-5 | . | TRBV27 | . | CASSLAKQETQYF | TGTGCCAGCAGTTTAGCTAAACAAGAGACCCAGTACTTC
TRBJ2-7 | few | TRBV7-2 | TRBD2 | CASSLRAGGSSYEQYF | TGTGCCAGCAGCTTAAGAGCGGGAGGAAGCTCCTACGAGCAGTACTTC
TRBJ2-2 | . | TRBV9 | . | CASSVGGLKGELFF | TGTGCCAGCAGCGTAGGCGGTCTAAAAGGGGAGCTGTTTTTT
TRBJ1-6 | . | TRBV3-1/TRBV3-2 | . | CASSQKVVYNSPLHF | TGTGCCAGCAGCCAAAAAGTGGTCTATAATTCACCCCTCCACTTT
TRBJ2-3 | . | TRBV27 | . | CASRLGSLSTDTQYF | TGTGCCAGCAGGCTGGGGTCTTTGTCCACAGATACGCAGTATTTT
TRBJ2-2 | . | TRBV2 | . | CASSGRGVGGELFF | TGTGCCAGCAGTGGGAGGGGTGTAGGCGGGGAGCTGTTTTTT
TRBJ2-2 | . | TRBV12-3/TRBV12-4 | . | CASSLLNTGELFF | TGTGCCAGCAGTCTCTTAAACACCGGGGAGCTGTTTTTT
TRBJ2-3 | . | TRBV5-8 | . | CASSKTVGTPRTDTQYF | TGTGCCAGCAGCAAGACAGTGGGGACGCCCCGGACAGATACGCAGTATTTT
TRBJ2-5 | . | TRBV2 | TRBD2 | CARRWREAQETQYF | TGTGCCAGACGGTGGCGGGAGGCCCAAGAGACCCAGTACTTC
TRBJ2-7 | . | TRBV7-9 | . | CASSPYGSGNEQYF | TGTGCCAGCAGCCCATACGGGAGCGGTAACGAGCAGTACTTC
TRBJ2-5 | . | TRBV6-5 | TRBD1 | CAAKTGNRWTQYF | TGTGCCGCAAAGACAGGGAATAGATGGACCCAGTACTTC